This entry describes one T cell receptor beta chain. Its antigen is not known. The record originates from a study of beta chain features in type 1 diabetes. On the study more broadly: All samples combined gave fewer than 110 million sorted cells for examination. Findings and caveats of the study: Researchers could not determine here whether HLA type influences TCRB rearrangement. Across all four CD4+ subsets, people with type 1 diabetes showed modestly shorter TCRB CDR3s. VDJ junctions sequenced from type 1 diabetes patients showed fewer insertions and more deletions. Researchers reported that naive, central memory and Treg TCRB repertoires appeared more similar in patients than in healthy donors.

V dropped 5 bases and J dropped 4; count of bases not matched to a gene: 5. CDR3 size: 14 residues. Germline V lookup: CDR1 MDHEN, CDR2 SYDVKM. The whole isolated RNA underwent reverse transcription, so sequencing captured expressed TCRB transcripts. Profiling relied on immunoSEQ multiplex PCR, and the TCRdb table lists in-frame clones only, not all of them. The sample contains around 650,000 clones, roughly 12% of which appear only once. The chain is built from TRBV28 and TRBJ2-5; TRBD2 matches at 9 bases. This TCR came from a man younger than 45 with type 1 diabetes. Sequencing was carried out using naive CD4+ T cells from blood. CDR3 nucleotide sequence: TGTGCCAGCAGTATAGCGGGGGTCCGAGAGACCCAGTACTTC. This sequence encodes CASSIAGVRETQYF.